This note documents a single T cell receptor beta chain sequence. Under the authors' procedure: Scientists estimated how many nucleated cells there were by amplifying reference gene primers. The protocol was immunoSEQ multiplex PCR, while the TCRdb copy is restricted to in-frame clones and leaves out a portion. V and J calls and clone size follow that table, whereas D and trimming were derived from the DNA. The repertoire holds 23,000 or so clones, with roughly 79% as singletons. This record belongs to a study of blood T cell repertoires in COVID-19. This CDR3 region has 16 residues. Trimming took 5 bases from V and 3 from J, leaving 19 bases between them. Germline CDR1 and CDR2: SGHTA and FQGNSA.

The sample was peripheral blood. The origin of this receptor is a man aged 65 to 79 with acute or convalescent COVID-19. The chain uses TRBV7-2 and TRBJ1-2, with D perhaps matching TRBD1 (5 bases). The CDR3 DNA reads TGTGCCAGCAGCCCCGGTGGGGCGTTAAGGGACTATGGCTACACCTTC. This encodes CASSPGGALRDYGYTF.